A single sample gave rise to the 13 T cell receptor beta chains below, sequenced in a study of long-term antiretroviral therapy in people with HIV (dated by TCRdb to between 2022 and 2023). The immunoSEQ hsTCRB v3.0 assay was used at survey level resolution to sequence the TRB variable region. TCRdb's version of the immuneACCESS table is confined to in-frame rearrangements and falls short of the full clone set. An unresolved V gene accounts for under half of the shortfall where checked; the remainder is of unknown origin. This sample has about 29,000 clones in its table, and roughly 92% of those were observed once. The ten largest clones take up approximately 10% of the sample. Sequencing was performed on unsorted PBMCs, taken 6.2 years after starting antiretroviral therapy. These receptors all come from a man in his forties or fifties with HIV.

The chain is built from TRBV19 and TRBJ1-1, with D maybe TRBD1 (5 bases). This CDR3 has 12 amino acids. Trimming cost V 3 bases and J 11 bases, with 13 bases left between them. The germline CDR1 and CDR2 sequences are LNHDA and SQIVND (reference sequence). CDR3 nucleotides: TGTGCCAGTAGTATTTTGGGGCGAGAGGCTTTCTTT. This sequence encodes CASSILGREAFF. The full variable domain, rest sourced from reference TRBV19 and TRBJ1-1, is DGGITQSPKYLFRKEGQNVTLSCEQNLNHDAMYWYRQDPGQGLRLIYYSQIVNDFQKGDIAEGYSVSREKKESFPLTVTSAQKNPTAFYLCASSILGREAFFGQGTRLTVV.

This chain joins TRBV13 and TRBJ2-2; no clear D. Trimming shortened V by 5 bases and J by 3 bases, and 10 bases separated the two germline ends. The germline gives CDR1 PRHDT, CDR2 FYEKMQ (reference sequence). CDR3 length equals 14 residues. CDR3 sequence reads: CASSPNMDTGELFF. For the CDR3, the DNA is TGTGCCAGCAGCCCCAACATGGACACCGGGGAGCTGTTTTTT.

This clone appeared a single time. This chain connects TRBV11-2 to TRBJ2-1, with D unclear. The germline V and J ends were trimmed by 3 bases and 6 bases, with 9 bases remaining between them. The CDR3 extends over 13 amino acids. The germline V gene encodes CDR1 SGHAT and CDR2 FQNNGV. For the CDR3, the DNA is TGTGCCAGCAGCTTCCTCTCGGGCAATGAGCAGTTCTTC. Residues: CASSFLSGNEQFF. Drawing the rest from reference TRBV11-2 and TRBJ2-1, the complete variable domain is EAGVAQSPRYKIIEKRQSVAFWCNPISGHATLYWYQQILGQGPKLLIQFQNNGVVDDSQLPKDRFSAERLKGVDSTLKIQPAKLEDSAVYLCASSFLSGNEQFFGPGTRLTVL.

This clone appeared once. The chain has TRBV5-6 and TRBJ2-6; D not certain. The germline CDR1 and CDR2 sequences are SGHDT and YYEEEE. This CDR3 comprises 15 residues. V was trimmed by 1 base and J by 0 bases, leaving 5 bases between them. The CDR3 DNA reads as TGTGCCAGCAGCTTGTCAGGCTCTGGGGCCAACGTCCTGACTTTC. Residues: CASSLSGSGANVLTF.

The rearrangement uses TRBV6-1 and TRBJ1-2; 7 nucleotides match TRBD1. This CDR3 contains 15 residues. The germline V gene encodes CDR1 MNHNS and CDR2 SASEGT. Trimming removed 8 bases from V and 5 bases from J; junction bases left unmatched: 14. The CDR3, as DNA: TGTGCCAGCCTGGGACAGAAGTATAGCTATTATGGCTACACCTTC. Encoded protein: CASLGQKYSYYGYTF.

The V call is TRBV7-2, the J call TRBJ2-3, with 10 positions matching TRBD2. The germline gives CDR1 SGHTA, CDR2 FQGNSA. The ends lost 3 bases at V and 0 bases at J; junction bases unmatched: 6. The CDR3 contains 17 residues. The CDR3 nucleotides are TGTGCCAGCAGCTTCTCTAGCGGGGGCACTAGCACAGATACGCAGTATTTT. Encoded protein: CASSFSSGGTSTDTQYF.

This chain joins TRBV7-2 and TRBJ1-1, with D hard to call. CDR3 size: 16 residues. CDR1 is SGHTA, CDR2 FQGNSA, per germline. Trimming shortened V by 5 bases and J by 5 bases, and 21 bases separated the two germline ends. CDR3 in DNA: TGTGCCAGCAGCCCCGACCCAAGCTTGGAGTGGACTGAAGCTTTCTTT. This sequence encodes CASSPDPSLEWTEAFF.

The chain couples TRBV7-9 to TRBJ1-4; perhaps TRBD1 as D (6 bases). Germline CDR1 is SEHNR and CDR2 is FQNEAQ (reference sequence). V lost 4 bases, J lost 6 bases, and 18 bases lay in between. This CDR3 has 16 residues. The CDR3 loop reads CASSWDPGVVDEKLFF. CDR3 DNA: TGTGCCAGCAGCTGGGACCCAGGGGTAGTCGATGAAAAACTGTTTTTT.

The chain is built from TRBV5-5 and TRBJ1-1; 9 nucleotides line up with TRBD1. The CDR3 loop spans 13 amino acids. Germline loops: CDR1 SGHKS, CDR2 YYEKEE (reference sequence). The J segment lost 7 bases and the V segment lost 4 bases, leaving 5 bases of the junction unmatched. Here the CDR3 reads CASSVGQGIEAFF. The CDR3 nucleotides read TGTGCCAGCAGCGTGGGACAGGGAATTGAAGCTTTCTTT. The full variable domain, completed using reference TRBV5-5 and TRBJ1-1, is DAGVTQSPTHLIKTRGQQVTLRCSPISGHKSVSWYQQVLGQGPQFIFQYYEKEERGRGNFPDRFSARQFPNYSSELNVNALLLGDSALYLCASSVGQGIEAFFGQGTRLTVV.

The V call is TRBV6-1, the J call TRBJ2-7, with no clear D. The CDR3 has 15 residues. The germline V gene has CDR1 MNHNS and CDR2 SASEGT. The ends were cut back, 2 bases at V and 2 bases at J, with 13 bases in the middle. In nucleotides, the CDR3 is TGTGCCAGCAGTGAATCCCGGGTCCCCACCTACGAGCAGTACTTC. Translating gives CASSESRVPTYEQYF.

The chain couples TRBV13 to TRBJ2-7, with no clear D. From germline, CDR1 is PRHDT and CDR2 FYEKMQ (reference sequence). The V and J ends lost 7 bases and 6 bases respectively, with 28 bases between them. The CDR3 is 17 amino acids. The CDR3, as DNA: TGTGCCAGCAATAGGGTCGATAGAAAACGAGCAAGTCCCGAGCAGTACTTC. Amino acid sequence: CASNRVDRKRASPEQYF.

V is TRBV6-5 and J is TRBJ2-2, with 7 bases fitting TRBD1. The V segment lost 5 bases and the J segment 8 bases; nucleotides outside the gene matches: 5. From germline, CDR1 is MNHEY and CDR2 SVGAGI. The CDR3 spans 13 residues. CDR3 DNA sequence: TGTGCCAGCAGTGAAAGGGGGCGAGGGGAGCTGTTTTTT. It yields the protein CASSERGRGELFF.

This clone showed up just once. J is TRBJ2-2 and V is TRBV18; D is uncertain. The germline V gene encodes CDR1 KGHSH and CDR2 LQKENI. The CDR3 consists of 16 residues. V lost 6 bases to trimming and J lost 5 bases, with 19 bases between them. DNA for the CDR3: TGTGCCAGCTCCCCGGACCTTCCCATCGGGACCGGGGAGCTGTTTTTT. Its translation: CASSPDLPIGTGELFF.